This T cell receptor (beta chain) was identified during a study of T cell responses to AZD1222 COVID-19 vaccine. General observations from the study: After the peak T cell response, and only then, were repertoires sampled.

CDR1 LGHDT and CDR2 YNNKEL come from the germline V gene (reference sequence). V lost 3 bases, J lost 1 base, and 2 bases stayed unmatched. The CDR3 loop spans 14 amino acids. The assay was immunoSEQ multiplex PCR, and TCRdb's table has in-frame clones only and misses some. Seen here are about 96,000 clones, around nine tenths observed once, and the top ten hold roughly 5.6%. Regarding this clone: What it recognizes is unknown.

The chain recombines TRBV3-1 (or the pseudogene TRBV3-2) with TRBJ2-7; 8 bases align to TRBD2. The material was peripheral blood, obtained on day 0 of MenACWY control vaccination. The sequence was obtained from an adult in good health. This CDR3 reads CASSQTSASYEQYF. CDR3 nucleotide sequence: TGTGCCAGCAGCCAGACTAGCGCGTCCTACGAGCAGTACTTC.